A selection of T cell receptor beta chains follows, all from one sample in a study of CD8 T cells in Susac syndrome. TCRdb re-called the immunoSEQ multiplex PCR reads through MiXCR, storing one row per CDR3 protein. The sample gives roughly 100,000 distinct CDR3 sequences, 94% of which show up once; around 0.41% is in the top ten. The sample taken for sequencing was CD8+ T cells from PBMCs. Receptor source: a human donor with Susac syndrome. Each CDR3 is given with its conserved first and last residue. D genes are given only for firm matches. For some rows the clone size is stated as once, few or many, or as a class when expanded; others skip it.

TRBV7-9	NA	TRBJ2-4	NA	CASSPSPTGTQRGIQYF	TGTGCCAGCAGCCCCTCCCCCACCGGGACGCAGAGGGGCATTCAGTACTTC
TRBV9	NA	TRBJ2-5	NA	CASSATSFQETQYF	TGTGCCAGCAGCGCGACTTCCTTCCAAGAGACCCAGTACTTC
TRBV6-6	NA	TRBJ1-2	NA	CASSITVNYGYTF	TGTGCCAGCAGCATCACTGTTAACTATGGCTACACCTTC
TRBV7-9	NA	TRBJ1-4	NA	CASSEEGKKLFF	TGTGCCAGCAGCGAAGAGGGAAAAAAACTGTTTTTT
TRBV3-1	NA	TRBJ1-5	NA	CASSQDDGAGQPQHF	TGTGCCAGCAGCCAAGATGATGGGGCCGGTCAGCCCCAGCATTTT
TRBV7-9	TRBD1	TRBJ2-5	NA	CASSPDRIRETQYF	TGTGCCAGCAGCCCGGACAGGATCAGGGAGACCCAGTACTTC
TRBV9	TRBD2	TRBJ2-5	NA	CASSSAGSHQETQYF	TGTGCCAGCAGCTCAGCGGGGAGCCACCAAGAGACCCAGTACTTC
TRBV7-8	TRBD2	TRBJ2-2	NA	CASTRTSGAAGELFF	TGTGCCAGCACCCGGACTAGCGGGGCGGCCGGGGAGCTGTTTTTT
TRBV4-1	TRBD1	TRBJ1-1	NA	CASSQGQGDTEAFF	TGCGCCAGCAGCCAAGGACAGGGGGACACTGAAGCTTTCTTT
TRBV9	NA	TRBJ2-3	NA	CASSEDGDGGRTDTQYF	TGTGCCAGCAGCGAGGATGGAGATGGGGGGCGCACAGATACGCAGTATTTT
TRBV15	NA	TRBJ1-5	NA	CATSIQGPPDPQPQHF	TGTGCCACCAGCATCCAGGGACCCCCGGACCCACAGCCCCAGCATTTT
TRBV19	NA	TRBJ2-5	NA	CASSNPQTLQETQYF	TGTGCCAGTAGTAACCCACAAACTCTCCAAGAGACCCAGTACTTC
TRBV20-1	NA	TRBJ1-5	NA	CSARDIGPGNQPQHF	TGCAGTGCTAGAGATATAGGACCGGGTAATCAGCCCCAGCATTTT
TRBV27	TRBD2	TRBJ2-7	NA	CASSLGTSGGYEQYF	TGTGCCAGCAGTTTAGGGACTAGCGGGGGCTACGAGCAGTACTTC
TRBV9	NA	TRBJ2-7	NA	CASSVADSYEQYF	TGTGCCAGCAGCGTAGCAGATTCCTACGAGCAGTACTTC
TRBV4-3	NA	TRBJ2-1	NA	CASSQDGGGNTYNEQFF	TGCGCCAGCAGCCAAGATGGTGGGGGGAACACCTACAATGAGCAGTTCTTC
TRBV7-9	NA	TRBJ1-5	NA	CASSLSSRDQPQHF	TGTGCCAGCAGCTTGTCAAGTCGAGATCAGCCCCAGCATTTT
TRBV9	NA	TRBJ2-5	NA	CASSLGRSQETQYF	TGTGCCAGCAGTCTCGGCAGAAGCCAAGAGACCCAGTACTTC
TRBV5-1	TRBD2	TRBJ2-2	NA	CASSLEASGITGELFF	TGCGCCAGCAGCTTGGAAGCTAGCGGGATAACCGGGGAGCTGTTTTTT
TRBV5-1	NA	TRBJ1-1	NA	CASSLAGESTEAFF	TGCGCCAGCAGCTTGGCGGGGGAGAGCACTGAAGCTTTCTTT
TRBV4-1	NA	TRBJ1-2	NA	CASSQGRGAKGYTF	TGCGCCAGCAGCCAAGGACGGGGGGCGAAGGGCTACACCTTC
TRBV27	NA	TRBJ2-3	few	CASSLLGTQYF	TGTGCCAGCAGTTTATTAGGTACGCAGTATTTT
TRBV7-8	NA	TRBJ1-1	NA	CASSASLVETEAFF	TGTGCCAGCAGCGCCTCCCTGGTAGAGACTGAAGCTTTCTTT
TRBV7-6	NA	TRBJ1-1	NA	CASSPEESGHLRTEAFF	TGTGCCAGCAGCCCCGAGGAATCGGGACATTTAAGGACTGAAGCTTTCTTT
TRBV20-1	TRBD2	TRBJ2-1	NA	CSAKPLAVSYNEQFF	TGCAGTGCTAAACCTCTAGCGGTCTCCTACAATGAGCAGTTCTTC
TRBV3-1	NA	TRBJ1-1	NA	CASSPVGSTEAFF	TGTGCCAGCAGTCCAGTAGGCAGCACTGAAGCTTTCTTT
TRBV12-3/TRBV12-4	NA	TRBJ2-5	NA	CASIPWDIQETQYF	TGTGCCAGCATCCCATGGGACATTCAAGAGACCCAGTACTTC
TRBV4-3	NA	TRBJ2-7	NA	CASSPRTAAYEQYF	TGCGCCAGCAGCCCTCGGACAGCTGCCTACGAGCAGTACTTC
TRBV20-1	TRBD1	TRBJ2-7	NA	CSAGQGGEQYF	TGCAGTGCTGGACAGGGGGGCGAGCAGTACTTC
TRBV7-9	NA	TRBJ2-3	once	CASSLSTKLAQYF	TGTGCCAGCAGCTTATCCACTAAGTTGGCGCAGTATTTT
TRBV9	NA	TRBJ1-2	NA	CASSARTDNYTF	TGTGCCAGCAGCGCCCGGACAGATAACTACACCTTC
TRBV6-5	NA	TRBJ2-5	NA	CASSTIRTAQETQYF	TGTGCCAGCAGTACTATCAGGACAGCACAAGAGACCCAGTACTTC
TRBV11-2	TRBD2	TRBJ2-7	NA	CASNPGGRDEQYF	TGTGCCAGCAACCCGGGGGGGCGAGACGAGCAGTACTTC
TRBV13	NA	TRBJ1-5	NA	CASSPKGSNQPQHF	TGTGCCAGCAGCCCTAAAGGTAGCAATCAGCCCCAGCATTTT
TRBV12-3/TRBV12-4	NA	TRBJ2-5	NA	CASRPSGWETQYF	TGTGCCAGCAGACCATCAGGGTGGGAGACCCAGTACTTC
TRBV12-3/TRBV12-4	NA	TRBJ1-5	NA	CASSLSGQNQPQHF	TGTGCCAGCTCTTTATCGGGCCAAAATCAGCCCCAGCATTTT
TRBV7-7	NA	TRBJ2-7	once	CASSLGPSGEQYF	TGTGCCAGCAGCTTAGGACCCTCCGGCGAGCAGTACTTC
TRBV2	NA	TRBJ2-7	once	CASTPGTRTYEQYF	TGTGCCAGCACCCCAGGGACGCGGACCTACGAGCAGTACTTC
TRBV5-4	TRBD2	TRBJ2-7	NA	CASSHWGLAGGREYF	TGTGCCAGCAGCCACTGGGGACTAGCGGGGGGACGGGAGTACTTC
TRBV13	TRBD1	TRBJ1-1	NA	CASSAHTGVTEAFF	TGTGCCAGCAGCGCTCACACAGGGGTCACTGAAGCTTTCTTT